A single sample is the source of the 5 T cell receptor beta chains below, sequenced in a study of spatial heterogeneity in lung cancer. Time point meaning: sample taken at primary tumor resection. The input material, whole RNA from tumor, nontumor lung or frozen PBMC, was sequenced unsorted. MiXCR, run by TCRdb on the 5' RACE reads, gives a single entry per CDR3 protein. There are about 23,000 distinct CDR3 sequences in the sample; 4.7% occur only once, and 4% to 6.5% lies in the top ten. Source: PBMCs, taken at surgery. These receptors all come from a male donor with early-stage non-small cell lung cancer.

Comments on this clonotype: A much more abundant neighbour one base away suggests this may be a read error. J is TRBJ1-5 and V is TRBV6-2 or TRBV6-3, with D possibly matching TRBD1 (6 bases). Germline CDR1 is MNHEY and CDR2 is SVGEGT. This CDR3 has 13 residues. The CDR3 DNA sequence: TGTGTCAGCAGCGGGACACTGGGTCGGCCCCAGCATTTT. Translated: CVSSGTLGRPQHF.

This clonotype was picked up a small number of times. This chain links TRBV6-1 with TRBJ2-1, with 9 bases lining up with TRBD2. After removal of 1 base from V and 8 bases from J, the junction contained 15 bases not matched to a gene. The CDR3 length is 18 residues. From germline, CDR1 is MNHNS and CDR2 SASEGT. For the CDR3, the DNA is TGTGCCAGCAGTGAAGGTGGGGATAGCGGGAGTTGGTACGATGAGCAGTTCTTC. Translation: CASSEGGDSGSWYDEQFF.

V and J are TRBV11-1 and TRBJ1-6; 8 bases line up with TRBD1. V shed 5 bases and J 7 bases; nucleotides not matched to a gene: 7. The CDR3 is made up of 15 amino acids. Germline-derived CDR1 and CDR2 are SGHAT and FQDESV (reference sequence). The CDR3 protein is CASSPQGAENSPLHF. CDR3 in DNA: TGTGCCAGCAGCCCCCAGGGGGCCGAGAATTCACCCCTCCACTTT.

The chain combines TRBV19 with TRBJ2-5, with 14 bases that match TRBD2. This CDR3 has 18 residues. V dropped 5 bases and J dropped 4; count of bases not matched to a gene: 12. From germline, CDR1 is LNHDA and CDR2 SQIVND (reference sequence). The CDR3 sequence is CASSLRLAGGRRPETQYF. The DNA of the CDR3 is TGTGCCAGTAGTTTGCGACTAGCGGGGGGGCGGAGACCAGAGACCCAGTACTTC. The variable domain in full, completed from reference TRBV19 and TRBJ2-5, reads DGGITQSPKYLFRKEGQNVTLSCEQNLNHDAMYWYRQDPGQGLRLIYYSQIVNDFQKGDIAEGYSVSREKKESFPLTVTSAQKNPTAFYLCASSLRLAGGRRPETQYFGPGTRLLVL.

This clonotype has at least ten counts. The CDR3 sequence is CASSPTLSVNEQFF. DNA for the CDR3: TGTGCCAGCAGCCCTACTCTGAGTGTCAATGAGCAGTTCTTC. The chain uses TRBV7-9 and TRBJ2-1; D remains ambiguous. V was clipped by 5 bases and J by 6 bases, with 14 bases between them. The CDR3 totals 14 residues. Germline V CDR1 and CDR2: SEHNR, FQNEAQ (reference sequence). The variable domain in full, with the rest retrieved from reference TRBV7-9 and TRBJ2-1, is DTGVSQNPRHKITKRGQNVTFRCDPISEHNRLYWYRQTLGQGPEFLTYFQNEAQLEKSRLLSDRFSAERPKGSFSTLEIQRTEQGDSAMYLCASSPTLSVNEQFFGPGTRLTVL.